This TCR beta chain was captured by sequencing in a study of breast tumors, draining lymph nodes, adjacent tissues. Points from the study as a whole: Data only fit, rather than demonstrated, lymph node origin of most tumor T cells. Tumors had less TCR diversity than lymph nodes, more than nontumor tissue. Data fit most tumor T cells coming from lymph node, expanding in tumor. Tumor and nontumor repertoires were significantly more similar in luminal-like than in basal-like breast cancer.

The lymph nodes were axillary draining lymph nodes from breast cancer patients. Both ends counted, the CDR3 spans 9 residues. Germline V lookup: CDR1 SNHLY, CDR2 FYNNEI. Remarks on this clonotype: The antigen remains undetermined. Here the CDR3 omits its conserved ending phenylalanine or tryptophan, so a read error is the likely source. The DNA is left out, because the CDR3 cannot be placed on it with certainty; the CDR3 is given as TCRdb lists it.

TCRdb called the multiplex PCR reads again in MiXCR, with one record for every CDR3 protein. The data contain 150,000 to 200,000 distinct CDR3 sequences, about 33% of them singletons. The sample comprised axillary lymph node tissue. This sequence originates from a female donor with breast cancer. Some clones in this sample may be carry-over from other donors' samples. V gene TRBV2 combines with J gene TRBJ1-6; the listed D gene, TRBD1, was not tested against the DNA. CDR3 in amino acids: CASSRGQYS.